This TCR beta chain was captured by sequencing in a study of T-cell reconstitution after alpha-beta-depleted transplantation in children. Study results and limitations: T-cell counts and diversity at one year post-transplant came mainly from newly produced T cells. As was reported, about two months after transplant, alpha-beta T cells came from several hundred expanded graft clones. High day-60 TCRbeta diversity in some patients came from surviving recipient T cells and thymic progenitors.

A note on this clonotype: Its antigen is not identified.

The germline V gene encodes CDR1 MNHEY and CDR2 SMNVEV (reference sequence). V was pared by 5 bases and J by 4 bases, with 10 bases of the junction left unmatched. The CDR3 sequence is 16 residues long. The library targeted TCRbeta and was prepared with unique molecular identifiers. TCRdb reanalysed the PCR reads using MiXCR and keeps one entry per CDR3 protein. In the table there are around 250,000 distinct CDR3 sequences, 20% to 30% of which are singletons. Source: PBMCs, taken before TCRalphabeta/CD19-depleted stem cell transplant. The source of this sequence is a girl aged 2 to 10 with Fanconi anemia, due to receive a stem cell transplant. This sequence joins TRBV27 and TRBJ2-7, with 11 bases aligning to TRBD2. The CDR3 loop reads CASSLLSGRAGYEQYF. The CDR3 DNA is TGTGCCAGCAGTCTACTTAGCGGGAGGGCCGGTTACGAGCAGTACTTC.